This T cell receptor beta chain was recorded in a study of T cells in Graves' hyperthyroidism and ophthalmopathy. For the study at large: At initial diagnosis, before any treatment had begun, peripheral blood was obtained.

This clonotype was observed many times. Its antigen is currently unknown. General study results and limits: In the analysis, a 13 V-J model separated ophthalmopathy from stable hyperthyroidism.

With 6 bases removed from V and 4 bases from J, the gap between germline ends came to 16 bases. The CDR3 runs to 13 residues. Germline lookup yields CDR1 SQVTM and CDR2 ANQGSEA. RNA transcripts provided the source from which TCR beta CDR3 regions were amplified. HTBI primers were employed in a first-round RT-PCR of the TCR CDR3. TCRdb itself ran the multiplex PCR reads through MiXCR, one entry per CDR3 protein. The sample carries around 610,000 distinct CDR3 sequences, about 15% recorded once. The chain has TRBV29-1 and TRBJ2-7, with a weak D call TRBD1 (6 bases). This TCR derives from a woman between 35 and 50 years old with Graves' ophthalmopathy. Sequenced: blood. The CDR3 spells CSVAPGAAYEQYF. CDR3 nucleotides: TGCAGCGTCGCTCCAGGGGCAGCATACGAGCAGTACTTC.